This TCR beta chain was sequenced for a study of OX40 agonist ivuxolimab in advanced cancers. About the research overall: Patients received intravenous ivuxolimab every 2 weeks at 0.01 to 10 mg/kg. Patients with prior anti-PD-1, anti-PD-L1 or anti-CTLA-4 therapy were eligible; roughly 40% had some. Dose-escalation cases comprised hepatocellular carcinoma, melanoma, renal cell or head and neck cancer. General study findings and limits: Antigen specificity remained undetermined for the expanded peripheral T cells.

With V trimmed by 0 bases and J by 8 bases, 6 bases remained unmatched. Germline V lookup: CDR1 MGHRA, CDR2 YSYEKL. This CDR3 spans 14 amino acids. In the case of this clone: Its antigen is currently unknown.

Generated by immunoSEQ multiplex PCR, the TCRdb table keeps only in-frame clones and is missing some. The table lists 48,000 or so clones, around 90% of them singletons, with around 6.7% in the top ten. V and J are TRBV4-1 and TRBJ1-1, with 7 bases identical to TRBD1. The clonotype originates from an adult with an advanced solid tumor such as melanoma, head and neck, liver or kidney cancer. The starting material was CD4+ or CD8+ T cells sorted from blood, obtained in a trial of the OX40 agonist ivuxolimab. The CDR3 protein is CASSQDSGQAEAFF. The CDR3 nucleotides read TGCGCCAGCAGCCAAGATTCCGGACAGGCAGAAGCTTTCTTT.